Below, one T cell receptor (beta chain) is given with its context. The CDR3 covers 18 residues. The ends lost 5 bases at V and 2 bases at J; junction bases unmatched: 18. Germline V gene sequence: CDR1 GTSNPN, CDR2 SVGIG (reference sequence). With 60 Vbeta and 13 Jbeta primers, the PCR was carried out. Assay used: immunoSEQ multiplex PCR; TCRdb lists only in-frame clones, some missing. This table lists about 130,000 clones. This entry is derived from a study of cytomegalovirus exposure and HLA in healthy donors. The source of this sequence is a man aged 35 to 55 in good health and CMV-seronegative. This chain links TRBV30 with TRBJ2-1, with TRBD2 identical over 7 bases. Sequences were obtained from PBMCs. CDR3 nucleotides: TGTGCCTGGGTTACGCTCGTTCCCAAGCGGGAACCCTACAATGAGCAGTTCTTC. It encodes CAWVTLVPKREPYNEQFF.